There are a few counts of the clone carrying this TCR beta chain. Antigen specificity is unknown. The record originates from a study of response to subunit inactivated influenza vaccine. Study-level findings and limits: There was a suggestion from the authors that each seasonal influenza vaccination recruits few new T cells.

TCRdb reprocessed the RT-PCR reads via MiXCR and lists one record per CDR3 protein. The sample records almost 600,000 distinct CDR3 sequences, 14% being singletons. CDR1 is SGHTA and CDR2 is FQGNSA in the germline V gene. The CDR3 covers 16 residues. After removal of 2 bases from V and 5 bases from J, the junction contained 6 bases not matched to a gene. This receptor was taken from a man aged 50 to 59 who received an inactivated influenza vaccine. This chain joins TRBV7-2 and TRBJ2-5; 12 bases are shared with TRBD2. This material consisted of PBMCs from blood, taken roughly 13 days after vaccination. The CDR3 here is CASSLTSGGSYETQYF. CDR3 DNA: TGTGCCAGCAGCTTAACTAGCGGGGGGTCCTATGAGACCCAGTACTTC.